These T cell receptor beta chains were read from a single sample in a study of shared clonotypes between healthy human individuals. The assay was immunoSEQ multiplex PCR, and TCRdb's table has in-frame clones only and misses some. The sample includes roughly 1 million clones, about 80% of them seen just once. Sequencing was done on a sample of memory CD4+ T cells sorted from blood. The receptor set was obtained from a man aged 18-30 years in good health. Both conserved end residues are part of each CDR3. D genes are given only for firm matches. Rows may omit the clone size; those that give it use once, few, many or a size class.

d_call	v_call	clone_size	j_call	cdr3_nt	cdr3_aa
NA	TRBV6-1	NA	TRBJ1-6	TGTGCCAGCAGTGAATTCGCAGGTTCGGGTGGAACCCTCCACTTT	CASSEFAGSGGTLHF
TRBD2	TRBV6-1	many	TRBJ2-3	TGTGCCAGCAGTGAACTAGCGGTCACAGATACGCAGTATTTT	CASSELAVTDTQYF
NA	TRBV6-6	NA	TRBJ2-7	TGTGCCAGCAGACCCCAGTCCTACGAGCAGTACTTC	CASRPQSYEQYF
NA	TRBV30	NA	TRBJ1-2	TGTGCCTGGAGGGCCCAGGGGCGCGACTATGGCTACACCTTC	CAWRAQGRDYGYTF
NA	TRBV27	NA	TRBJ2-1	TGTGCCAGCAGTTTATATCGGGATTGGGACACAAGCTCCTACAATGAGCAGTTCTTC	CASSLYRDWDTSSYNEQFF
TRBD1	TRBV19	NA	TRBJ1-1	TGTGCCAGTAGTAGACAGGGGGCGAACACTGAAGCTTTCTTT	CASSRQGANTEAFF
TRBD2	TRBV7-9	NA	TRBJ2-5	TGTGCCAGCAGCCCGACTAGCGGGGGACAAGAGACCCAGTACTTC	CASSPTSGGQETQYF
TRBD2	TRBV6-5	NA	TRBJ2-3	TGTGCCAGCAGTTACCTAGCGGGAACGACAGATACGCAGTATTTT	CASSYLAGTTDTQYF
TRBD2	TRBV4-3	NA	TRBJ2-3	TGCGCCAGCAGCCAAGCTTTGATCGGGGGGGTCACAGATACGCAGTATTTT	CASSQALIGGVTDTQYF
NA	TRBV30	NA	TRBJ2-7	TGTGCCGGGAGTGAGGGGGAGGCGAGGGACGAGCAGTACTTC	CAGSEGEARDEQYF
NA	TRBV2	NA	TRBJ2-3	TGTGCCAGCAGGGAGGGAGGGGGAGGAGCAGATACGCAGTATTTT	CASREGGGGADTQYF
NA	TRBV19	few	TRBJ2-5	TGTGCCAGCGCCCAGGGGAAAGAGACCCAGTACTTC	CASAQGKETQYF
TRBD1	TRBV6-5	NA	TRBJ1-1	TGTGCCAGCAGCTTTGACAGGGGTCCACCCGAAGCTTTCTTT	CASSFDRGPPEAFF
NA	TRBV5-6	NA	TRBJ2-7	TGTGCCAGCAGCTTGATACAGGGGACTTACGAGCAGTACTTC	CASSLIQGTYEQYF
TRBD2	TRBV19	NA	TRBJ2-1	TGTGCCAGTAGGGGCGGGGGGTATTACAATGAGCAGTTCTTC	CASRGGGYYNEQFF
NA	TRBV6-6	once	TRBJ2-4	TGTGCCAGCAGGAAATTAGTGGGAGACATTCAGTACTTC	CASRKLVGDIQYF
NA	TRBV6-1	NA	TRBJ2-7	TGTGCCAGCGCCTTATCGGGAGCGCAGTACTTC	CASALSGAQYF
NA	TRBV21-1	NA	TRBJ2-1	TGTGCCAGCAGCAATTTGAAGATAGCGGATGACAATGAGCAGTTCTTC	CASSNLKIADDNEQFF
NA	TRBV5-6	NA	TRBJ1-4	TGTGCCAGCAGCGGAAGCAGGGCTGTTGCTGAAAAACTGTTTTTT	CASSGSRAVAEKLFF
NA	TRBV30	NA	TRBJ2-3	TGTGCCTGGAGTGACGGGGACACAGATACGCAGTATTTT	CAWSDGDTDTQYF
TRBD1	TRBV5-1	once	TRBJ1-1	TGTGCCAGCAGCGCGGGACAGGAGGAATGGGACACTGAAGCTTTCTTT	CASSAGQEEWDTEAFF
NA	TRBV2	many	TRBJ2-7	TGTGCCAGCAGTGGGCAAAGCTACGAGCAGTACTTC	CASSGQSYEQYF
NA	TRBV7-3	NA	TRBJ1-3	TGTGCCAGCAGCCTCGGGACCGGAGGAAACACCATATATTTT	CASSLGTGGNTIYF
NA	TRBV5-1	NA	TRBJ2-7	TGCGCCAGCAGCTTGTACGAGGGGCCCTACGAGCAGTACTTC	CASSLYEGPYEQYF
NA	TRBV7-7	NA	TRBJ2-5	TGTGCTAGCAGCTTAAGGGCGGCGAAAGCTGAGACCCAGTACTTC	CASSLRAAKAETQYF
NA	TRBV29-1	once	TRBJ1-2	TGCAGCGTTGTCGCCGGGACTCTCCTCTATGGCTACACCTTC	CSVVAGTLLYGYTF
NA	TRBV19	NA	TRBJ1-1	TGTGCCAGTACTTCACAGGGCACTGAAGCTTTCTTT	CASTSQGTEAFF